A single sample gave rise to the 5 T cell receptor beta chains below, sequenced in a study of tumour-infiltrating T cells in Burkitt lymphoma. Produced via immunoSEQ multiplex PCR; TCRdb's table is partial and in-frame only. The profile covers 15,000 to 20,000 clones, with about 80% appearing a single time and 2% to 2.5% taken by the ten largest. Source material: tumor tissue. Receptors were obtained from a human donor with diffuse large B-cell lymphoma.

J is TRBJ1-5 and V is TRBV29-1; the D gene is possibly TRBD1 (5 bases). This CDR3 spans 13 amino acids. Trimming shortened V by 6 bases and J by 1 base, and 10 bases separated the two germline ends. CDR1 and CDR2 from the germline V gene are SQVTM and ANQGSEA. DNA of the CDR3: TGCAGCGTCGGCCGGGACAGCAATCAGCCCCAGCATTTT. Protein sequence: CSVGRDSNQPQHF. Based on the CDR3 plus reference TRBV29-1 and TRBJ1-5, the full variable domain is SAVISQKPSRDICQRGTSLTIQCQVDSQVTMMFWYRQQPGQSLTLIATANQGSEATYESGFVIDKFPISRPNLTFSTLTVSNMSPEDSSIYLCSVGRDSNQPQHFGDGTRLSIL.

V usage is TRBV14 and J usage is TRBJ1-2; D perhaps matches TRBD1 (6 bases). CDR1 SGHDN and CDR2 FVKESK come from the germline V gene. This CDR3 has 14 residues. V lost 1 base and J lost 7, with 13 bases in between. Here the CDR3 reads CASSQVRGERGYTF. DNA of the CDR3: TGTGCCAGCAGCCAAGTCAGGGGAGAACGTGGCTACACCTTC.

The chain uses TRBV7-6 and TRBJ2-7; 7 positions agree with TRBD1. The CDR3 extends over 14 amino acids. Germline V CDR1 and CDR2: SGHVS, FNYEAQ. The V gene end was trimmed by 5 bases and the J gene end by 0 bases; junction bases not matched to a gene: 4. CDR3 in DNA: TGTGCCAGCAGCCCACAGGGGCCCTCCTACGAGCAGTACTTC. Protein sequence: CASSPQGPSYEQYF.

The sample holds one count of this clone. At one of its ends the junction is not consistent with the germline gene, which may arise from a read error. V gene TRBV19 combines with J gene TRBJ2-3; D is possibly TRBD1 (6 bases). The germline V gene encodes CDR1 LNHDA and CDR2 SQIVND (reference sequence). CDR3 length: 15 residues. Written as DNA, the CDR3 is TGTACCAGTAGTACAGACCAGGGGCCCGCAGATACGCAGTATTTT. Translating gives CTSSTDQGPADTQYF.

The chain has TRBV6-5 and TRBJ1-2; maybe TRBD1 (5 bases). Germline V CDR1 and CDR2: MNHEY, SVGAGI. The CDR3 totals 12 residues. The ends were cut back, 2 bases at V and 13 bases at J, with 14 bases in the middle. The CDR3 nucleotides read TGTGCCAGCAGTTACAGGCAGGGCGTCTCCACCTTC. Its protein product is CASSYRQGVSTF.